A single sample is the source of the 28 T cell receptor beta chains below, sequenced in a study of cytomegalovirus exposure and HLA in healthy donors. The repertoire was sequenced with immunoSEQ multiplex PCR; TCRdb's copy has only in-frame clones and lacks some. The sample has approximately 49,000 clones, roughly nine tenths seen once. The sample comprised PBMCs. Receptors originate from a man in his late teens or twenties in good health and CMV-seronegative.

The chain combines TRBV18 with TRBJ1-1; 7 bases match TRBD1. The germline V gene encodes CDR1 KGHSH and CDR2 LQKENI. The CDR3 sequence is 14 residues long. Trimming cost V 3 bases and J 4 bases; bases outside gene matches: 5. Written as DNA, the CDR3 is TGTGCCAGCTCACCGATGACAGGGAGCACTGAAGCTTTCTTT. Residues: CASSPMTGSTEAFF.

In this sample, this clone turned up once. V gene TRBV28 combines with J gene TRBJ2-2; 10 nucleotides line up with TRBD1. The CDR3 contains 18 residues. V shed 4 bases and J 0 bases; nucleotides not matched to a gene: 8. Germline assignment: CDR1 MDHEN and CDR2 SYDVKM. This CDR3 reads CASSSTGQGISNTGELFF. The CDR3 bases are TGTGCCAGCAGTTCGACGGGACAGGGGATTTCGAACACCGGGGAGCTGTTTTTT. Full variable domain (outside the CDR3, taken from reference TRBV28 and TRBJ2-2): DVKVTQSSRYLVKRTGEKVFLECVQDMDHENMFWYRQDPGLGLRLIYFSYDVKMKEKGDIPEGYSVSREKKERFSLILESASTNQTSMYLCASSSTGQGISNTGELFFGEGSRLTVL.

The rearrangement links TRBV30 to TRBJ2-6; 8 bases fit TRBD2. V lost 4 bases and J lost 2; bases outside the gene matches: 7. Per the germline V gene, CDR1 is GTSNPN and CDR2 is SVGIG (reference sequence). CDR3 length: 16 residues. CDR3 nucleotide sequence: TGTGCCTGGACCGGGAGGGGGAGGCCTGGGGCCAACGTCCTGACTTTC. Residues: CAWTGRGRPGANVLTF.

The chain employs TRBV18 and TRBJ2-5; D possibly corresponds to TRBD2 (5 bases). There are 14 residues in the CDR3. With 2 bases removed from V and 5 bases from J, the gap between germline ends came to 12 bases. Germline values: CDR1 KGHSH, CDR2 LQKENI. CDR3 residues: CASSPRGSEETQYF. The CDR3 DNA reads as TGTGCCAGCTCACCAAGAGGGAGCGAGGAGACCCAGTACTTC.

The rearrangement links TRBV30 to TRBJ2-7; D uncertain. V lost 8 bases, J lost 7 bases, and 6 bases lay in between. The CDR3 has 8 residues. CDR1 and CDR2 from the germline V gene are GTSNPN and SVGIG (reference sequence). In nucleotides, the CDR3 is TGTGCCGTACAAGAGCAGTACTTC. It yields the protein CAVQEQYF.

The chain employs TRBV27 and TRBJ2-2; 8 bases fit TRBD2. The trim removed 6 bases at V and 4 bases at J, leaving 13 bases unmatched. In germline, CDR1 is MNHEY, CDR2 SMNVEV (reference sequence). The CDR3 contains 17 residues. CDR3 sequence: CASSTQGTRFVTGELFF. The CDR3 nucleotides read TGTGCCAGCAGCACCCAAGGGACTAGATTTGTCACCGGGGAGCTGTTTTTT.

The V and J genes are TRBV5-4 and TRBJ1-1, with 8 bases that match TRBD1. V was pared by 4 bases and J by 6 bases, with 11 bases of the junction left unmatched. Germline lookup yields CDR1 SGHNT and CDR2 YYREEE (reference sequence). This CDR3 has 15 residues. CDR3 protein: CASSPTQGARSEAFF. CDR3 DNA sequence: TGTGCCAGCAGCCCCACGCAGGGGGCTAGGTCTGAAGCTTTCTTT.

The chain has TRBV5-1 and TRBJ2-7; 11 bases line up with TRBD2. CDR1 is SGHRS, CDR2 YFSETQ, per germline. The CDR3 totals 15 residues. The ends lost 3 bases at V and 3 bases at J; junction bases unmatched: 5. In nucleotides, the CDR3 is TGCGCCAGCAGCTACACTAGCGGGAGTAGCTACGAGCAGTACTTC. Protein: CASSYTSGSSYEQYF.

The rearrangement joins TRBV7-2 to TRBJ2-3; 9 bases align to TRBD2. With 2 bases clipped from V and 4 bases from J, the junction kept 7 bases outside the gene matches. CDR1 SGHTA and CDR2 FQGNSA come from the germline V gene. The length of the CDR3 is 16 residues. The chain's CDR3 is CASSLRAGGRADTQYF. CDR3 in DNA: TGTGCCAGCAGCTTACGAGCGGGAGGTCGGGCAGATACGCAGTATTTT.

The chain has TRBV11-2 and TRBJ2-7, with a possible D match to TRBD2 (5 bases). Deletions cut 3 bases from V and 1 base from J, with 13 bases between. CDR3 length: 15 residues. The germline gives CDR1 SGHAT, CDR2 FQNNGV. The chain's CDR3 is CASSLITDSSYEQYF. In DNA, the CDR3 is TGTGCCAGCAGCTTGATCACGGACTCTTCCTACGAGCAGTACTTC.

The V and J genes are TRBV7-2 and TRBJ2-1; the match to TRBD2 covers 7 bases. V gave up 4 bases and J gave up 1 base; unmatched junction bases: 4. Germline CDR1 is SGHTA and CDR2 is FQGNSA. This CDR3 has 15 residues. The CDR3 protein is CASSSTSASYNEQFF. DNA of the CDR3: TGTGCCAGCAGCTCTACTAGCGCTTCCTACAATGAGCAGTTCTTC.

Here the CDR3 reads CATAAGEAADTQYF. In DNA, the CDR3 is TGTGCCACTGCGGCGGGAGAGGCAGCAGATACGCAGTATTTT. The chain carries TRBV9 and TRBJ2-3, with 7 positions matching TRBD2. The CDR3 is 14 residues long. V shed 9 bases, J shed 4 bases, and the junction held 11 bases outside the gene matches. CDR1 is SGDLS and CDR2 is YYNGEE in the germline V gene.

In DNA, the CDR3 is TGTGCCTGGAGTACGGGACAGGGGGACACTGAAGCTTTCTTT. This gives the protein CAWSTGQGDTEAFF. The rearrangement uses TRBV30 and TRBJ1-1, with 11 bases that match TRBD1. CDR1 is GTSNPN and CDR2 is SVGIG in the germline V gene (reference sequence). The CDR3 sequence is 14 residues long. V lost 2 bases, J lost 3 bases, and 2 bases stayed unmatched.

The V call is TRBV27, the J call TRBJ1-3; no definite D call. The V gene's germline CDR1 is MNHEY and CDR2 SMNVEV (reference sequence). CDR3 size: 15 residues. Trimming shortened V by 5 bases and J by 0 bases, and 11 bases separated the two germline ends. DNA of the CDR3: TGTGCCAGCAGTACACATGGCCTCTCTGGAAACACCATATATTTT. It yields the protein CASSTHGLSGNTIYF.

This chain uses TRBV4-2 with TRBJ1-1; the D is unclear. V lost 0 bases and J 7 bases, leaving 18 bases between the germline ends. CDR3 length: 16 residues. Germline V CDR1 and CDR2: LGHNA, YNFKEQ. The CDR3 bases are TGTGCCAGCAGCCAAGAACTAGGGCTGCGTGGGAGTGAAGCTTTCTTT. Its protein is CASSQELGLRGSEAFF.

This rearrangement joins TRBV7-7 to TRBJ2-3, with 7 bases fitting TRBD1. CDR3 length: 14 residues. Germline V gene data show CDR1 as SSHAT and CDR2 as FNYEAQ (reference sequence). The trim removed 4 bases at V and 2 bases at J, leaving 3 bases unmatched. The CDR3 spells CASSSTGITDTQYF. For the CDR3, the DNA is TGTGCCAGCAGCTCGACAGGGATCACAGATACGCAGTATTTT.

This clone has only one observation. The chain recombines TRBV11-2 with TRBJ2-5; TRBD1 matches 8 bases. The CDR3 length is 15 residues. Germline CDR1 is SGHAT and CDR2 is FQNNGV. Trimming took 4 bases from V and 5 from J; bases not matched to a gene: 9. CDR3 region: CASSSQQGDGETQYF. In nucleotides, the CDR3 is TGTGCCAGCAGCTCGCAACAGGGGGACGGGGAGACCCAGTACTTC.

This rearrangement joins TRBV6-6 to TRBJ2-2; 7 bases are shared with TRBD1. V shed 6 bases, J shed 4 bases, and the junction held 8 bases outside the gene matches. The CDR3 runs 15 residues. Germline-derived CDR1 and CDR2 are MNHNY and SVGAGI (reference sequence). CDR3 coding DNA: TGTGCCAGCAGCATAGCCACAGGGGCCACCGGGGAGCTGTTTTTT. It is translated as CASSIATGATGELFF.

The chain recombines TRBV5-8 with TRBJ2-1, with 8 nucleotides matching TRBD1. Germline V gene lookup returns CDR1 SGHTS and CDR2 YDEGEE. CDR3 length: 15 amino acids. Trimming took 4 bases from V and 3 from J; bases not matched to a gene: 6. The CDR3 bases are TGTGCCAGCAGCACCGGACAGGGCCTCTACAATGAGCAGTTCTTC. Protein product: CASSTGQGLYNEQFF. The whole variable domain, remainder taken from reference TRBV5-8 and TRBJ2-1, is EAGVTQSPTHLIKTRGQQATLRCSPISGHTSVYWYQQALGLGLQFLLWYDEGEERNRGNFPPRFSGRQFPNYSSELNVNALELEDSALYLCASSTGQGLYNEQFFGPGTRLTVL.

This clone has more than one count but fewer than ten. The chain is built from TRBV5-1 and TRBJ2-1; 7 bases are a match to TRBD2. The trim removed 5 bases at V and 0 bases at J, leaving 5 bases unmatched. Germline CDR1 SGHRS, CDR2 YFSETQ. This CDR3 comprises 15 residues. The CDR3 coding sequence is TGCGCCAGCAGGGGCGCGGGAGCCTCCTACAATGAGCAGTTCTTC. Protein sequence: CASRGAGASYNEQFF.

This rearrangement joins TRBV19 to TRBJ2-3; TRBD2 agrees at 10 bases. V shed 4 bases and J 6 bases; nucleotides not matched to a gene: 10. Germline V lookup: CDR1 LNHDA, CDR2 SQIVND (reference sequence). This CDR3 is 16 amino acids long. The CDR3 loop reads CASSTRLAGHHDTQYF. The CDR3, as DNA: TGTGCCAGTAGTACCAGACTAGCGGGCCACCATGATACGCAGTATTTT.

This clone showed up just a few times. This chain joins TRBV7-2 and TRBJ2-7; a weak D match, TRBD1 (5 bases). Germline assignment: CDR1 SGHTA and CDR2 FQGNSA. The CDR3 is 14 amino acids. Trimming pared 4 bases from V and 7 bases from J, leaving 17 bases between. CDR3 sequence reads: CASSSGQGRWEQYF. DNA for the CDR3: TGTGCCAGCAGCTCAGGGCAGGGTCGATGGGAGCAGTACTTC.

This rearrangement joins TRBV15 to TRBJ2-7, with 9 bases fitting TRBD2. V was clipped by 0 bases and J by 3 bases; unmatched bases: 9. From germline, CDR1 is LNHNV and CDR2 YYDKDF (reference sequence). This CDR3 is 17 amino acids long. The CDR3 is CATSRDYSAGGYYEQYF. DNA for the CDR3: TGTGCCACCAGCAGAGATTACTCCGCGGGAGGGTACTACGAGCAGTACTTC.

This CDR3 is CASSSSGLAENEQFF. The CDR3 region has the DNA TGTGCCAGCAGTTCCTCGGGACTAGCGGAGAATGAGCAGTTCTTC. The V and J genes are TRBV28 and TRBJ2-1, with TRBD2 matching 11 bases. Looked up from germline, CDR1 is MDHEN and CDR2 is SYDVKM. This CDR3 comprises 15 residues. The V and J ends lost 4 bases and 7 bases, in that order; junction bases with no gene match: 6.

Only one count was recorded for this clone. The chain couples TRBV2 to TRBJ2-2; the D gene is possibly TRBD1 (5 bases). The ends were cut back, 4 bases at V and 0 bases at J, with 9 bases in the middle. Looked up from germline, CDR1 is SNHLY and CDR2 is FYNNEI. The CDR3 runs to 15 residues. The CDR3 is CASSGQRSNTGELFF. CDR3 sequence (DNA): TGTGCCAGCAGTGGACAGAGATCGAACACCGGGGAGCTGTTTTTT. The entire variable domain, with the rest obtained from reference TRBV2 and TRBJ2-2, is as follows: EPEVTQTPSHQVTQMGQEVILRCVPISNHLYFYWYRQILGQKVEFLVSFYNNEISEKSEIFDDQFSVERPDGSNFTLKIRSTKLEDSAMYFCASSGQRSNTGELFFGEGSRLTVL.

The chain links TRBV19 to TRBJ2-5; D perhaps matches TRBD2 (6 bases). V gave up 7 bases and J gave up 5 bases, with 20 bases separating them. Germline V gives CDR1 LNHDA, CDR2 SQIVND (reference sequence). The CDR3 totals 15 residues. The CDR3 nucleotides read TGTGCCAGTAAGCCCTTGGACGGGAGAGGGGAGACCCAGTACTTC. This gives the protein CASKPLDGRGETQYF.

The chain links TRBV5-5 to TRBJ2-3; TRBD2 matches at 12 bases. CDR1 and CDR2 (germline): SGHKS, YYEKEE (reference sequence). CDR3 size: 15 residues. The V segment lost 4 bases and the J segment 4 bases; nucleotides outside the gene matches: 4. CDR3 nucleotides: TGTGCCAGCAGCGTGACTAGCGGGAGTGCAGATACGCAGTATTTT. This codes for CASSVTSGSADTQYF.

The V call is TRBV10-1, the J call TRBJ2-1, with 8 positions matching TRBD1. The length of the CDR3 is 14 residues. V trimming: 5 bases; J trimming: 7 bases; junction bases outside the gene matches: 7. The germline V gene has CDR1 WNHNN and CDR2 SYGVQD (reference sequence). CDR3 sequence (DNA): TGCGCCAGCAGTCGCTCGACAGGGGTGAATGAGCAGTTCTTC. Encoded protein: CASSRSTGVNEQFF.